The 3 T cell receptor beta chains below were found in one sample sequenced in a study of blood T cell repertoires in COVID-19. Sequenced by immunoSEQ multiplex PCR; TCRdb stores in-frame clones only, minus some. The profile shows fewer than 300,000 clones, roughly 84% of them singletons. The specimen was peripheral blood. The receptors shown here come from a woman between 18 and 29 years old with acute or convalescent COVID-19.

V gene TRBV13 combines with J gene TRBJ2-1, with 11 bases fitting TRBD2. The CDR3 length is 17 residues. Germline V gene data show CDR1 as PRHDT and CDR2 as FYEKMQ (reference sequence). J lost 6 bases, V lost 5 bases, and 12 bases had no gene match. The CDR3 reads CASSPQAWTSGSNEQFF. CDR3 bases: TGTGCCAGCAGCCCGCAAGCATGGACTAGCGGGTCCAATGAGCAGTTCTTC.

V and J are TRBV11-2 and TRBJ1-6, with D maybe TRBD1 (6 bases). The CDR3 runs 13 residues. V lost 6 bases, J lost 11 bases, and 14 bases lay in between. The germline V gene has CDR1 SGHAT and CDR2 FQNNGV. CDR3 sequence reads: CASSLFSGAPLHF. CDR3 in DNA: TGTGCCAGCAGTTTATTCTCAGGGGCACCCCTCCACTTT. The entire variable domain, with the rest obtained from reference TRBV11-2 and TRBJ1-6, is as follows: EAGVAQSPRYKIIEKRQSVAFWCNPISGHATLYWYQQILGQGPKLLIQFQNNGVVDDSQLPKDRFSAERLKGVDSTLKIQPAKLEDSAVYLCASSLFSGAPLHFGNGTRLTVT.

CDR3 in DNA: TGTGCCAGCACAGCGGGAGGTAATTACAATGAGCAGTTCTTC. Its protein product is CASTAGGNYNEQFF. The chain recombines TRBV6-5 with TRBJ2-1, with 9 bases lining up with TRBD2. Germline V CDR1 and CDR2: MNHEY, SVGAGI. This CDR3 has 14 residues. The junction had 5 bases not matched to a gene; V was cut back by 7 bases and J by 4 bases.